This T cell receptor (beta chain) emerged from a study of beta chain features in type 1 diabetes. About the study: Examination covered roughly 100,000,000 sorted cells spanning all samples.

The whole isolated RNA underwent reverse transcription, so sequencing captured expressed TCRB transcripts. TCRdb keeps only in-frame clones here, not all; method: immunoSEQ multiplex PCR. Of 250,000 or so clones detected, roughly 21% appear once; the ten largest clones hold approximately 0.029%. Findings and limits, study-wide: Type 1 diabetes patients had TCRB CDR3s that were shorter (moderately but significantly so) in all four CD4+ subsets.

A few counts support this clone. Its antigen remains unidentified. The CDR3 covers 16 residues. Germline lookup yields CDR1 MDHEN and CDR2 SYDVKM. The V and J ends lost 5 bases and 4 bases, in that order; junction bases with no gene match: 11. The origin of this receptor is a woman in her forties with type 1 diabetes. Specimen: naive CD4+ T cells from blood. The chain recombines TRBV28 with TRBJ2-3, with 8 bases matching TRBD1. This CDR3 reads CASSIPQGAVPDTQYF. The CDR3 nucleotides are TGTGCCAGCAGTATACCCCAGGGGGCTGTCCCAGATACGCAGTATTTT.